A selection of T cell receptor beta chains follows, all from one sample in a study of siplizumab effects on memory and regulatory T cells. The assay was immunoSEQ multiplex PCR, and TCRdb's table has in-frame clones only and misses some. The repertoire holds approximately 120,000 clones, 92% seen once, with 0.65% to 0.9% in the top ten. Material for sequencing was Tregs sorted from blood. Receptors originate from a human donor in good health. Both conserved end residues are part of each CDR3. A D gene is named only where the DNA matches it firmly.

v_call	d_call	j_call	cdr3_aa
TRBV12-5	-	TRBJ2-7	CASARTGTALDEQYF
TRBV28	-	TRBJ2-3	CASKRATDTQYF
TRBV29-1	-	TRBJ1-2	CSVVLGGYTF
TRBV6-5	-	TRBJ1-3	CASSYSRRLSGNTIYF
TRBV6-1	-	TRBJ1-3	CASGGAGNTIYF
TRBV19	-	TRBJ2-7	CASSIGTRGSEQYF
TRBV19	-	TRBJ1-6	CASSAGSRRGSPLHF
TRBV5-1	TRBD2	TRBJ2-7	CASSFTSGDEQYF
TRBV5-1	TRBD1	TRBJ2-7	CASSLSTGISYEQYF
TRBV2	TRBD2	TRBJ2-5	CASTAQAGGVQETQYF